The rows below give T cell receptor beta chains drawn from one sample of a study of immune evolution from preneoplasia to lung adenocarcinoma. Libraries were prepared by immunoSEQ multiplex PCR; TCRdb keeps only in-frame clonotypes and omits some of them. The sample shows about 7,800 clones, approximately 77% of them seen only once. The source material was FFPE lung adenocarcinoma in situ tissue. Receptors were obtained from an older donor with lung adenocarcinoma. Some clones in this sample may be carry-over from other donors' samples. CDR3s include the opening cysteine and the closing phenylalanine or tryptophan. D genes are given only for firm matches. Clone size is stated in some rows and not others, as once, few, many or a class when expanded.

d_call	v_call	j_call	clone_size	cdr3_aa	cdr3_nt
.	TRBV5-1	TRBJ2-2	.	CASSALMGGTGELFF	TGCGCCAGCAGCGCCCTAATGGGAGGAACCGGGGAGCTGTTTTTT
.	TRBV19	TRBJ1-5	medium-sized	CASSPGMVGSNVPQHF	TGTGCCAGTAGTCCCGGTATGGTGGGGTCCAATGTGCCCCAGCATTTT
.	TRBV6-6	TRBJ1-3	few	CASRQGLFGNTIYF	TGTGCCAGCAGGCAGGGTTTATTCGGAAACACCATATATTTT
.	TRBV18	TRBJ2-7	.	CASSPPGRHRTYEQYF	TGTGCCAGCTCACCACCGGGGAGACACCGGACCTACGAGCAGTACTTC
TRBD2	TRBV29-1	TRBJ2-7	.	CSVGEGHEQYF	TGCAGCGTTGGGGAGGGCCATGAGCAGTACTTC
TRBD1	TRBV6-5	TRBJ2-7	.	CASSQRQGSYEQYF	TGTGCCAGCAGTCAACGACAGGGATCCTACGAGCAGTACTTC
.	TRBV12-5	TRBJ1-3	.	CASGLDNEGGNTIYF	TGTGCTAGTGGTTTGGACAACGAGGGGGGAAACACCATATATTTT
.	TRBV28	TRBJ2-1	.	CASSSQVLIYNEQFF	TGTGCCAGCAGTTCACAGGTATTGATCTACAATGAGCAGTTCTTC
.	TRBV6-6	TRBJ1-1	.	CASKPAGHQNTEAFF	TGTGCCAGTAAACCCGCCGGGCATCAGAACACTGAAGCTTTCTTT
TRBD2	TRBV28	TRBJ2-7	.	CASRPSGVKYEQYF	TGTGCCAGCCGGCCTAGCGGGGTTAAGTACGAGCAGTACTTC
.	TRBV30	TRBJ1-5	.	CAWSLGGGHQPQHF	TGTGCCTGGAGTCTGGGTGGGGGCCATCAGCCCCAGCATTTT
.	TRBV19	TRBJ2-1	once	CASSPRTVFRNEQFF	TGTGCCAGTAGCCCCAGGACAGTCTTTAGAAATGAGCAGTTCTTC
TRBD1	TRBV18	TRBJ1-1	.	CASPPPDRALNTEAFF	TGTGCCAGCCCACCACCGGACAGGGCCTTGAACACTGAAGCTTTCTTT
.	TRBV18	TRBJ1-5	.	CASSGVRDQPQHF	TGTGCCAGCTCAGGTGTAAGGGATCAGCCCCAGCATTTT
.	TRBV30	TRBJ2-2	.	CAWSVVGELFF	TGTGCCTGGAGTGTAGTAGGGGAGCTGTTTTTT
.	TRBV5-8	TRBJ2-5	once	CASRSSRETQYF	TGTGCCAGCAGGTCTAGCCGAGAGACCCAGTACTTC
.	TRBV28	TRBJ1-2	.	CASSYRGGFYGYTF	TGTGCCAGCAGTTACCGGGGAGGTTTTTATGGCTACACCTTC
.	TRBV19	TRBJ2-6	.	CASSIDSLSGANVLTF	TGTGCCAGTAGTATTGACAGCCTCTCTGGGGCCAACGTCCTGACTTTC
TRBD1	TRBV5-1	TRBJ1-3	.	CASSSGTVSGNTIYF	TGCGCCAGCAGCTCTGGGACAGTCTCTGGAAACACCATATATTTT
.	TRBV19	TRBJ1-5	large	CASSIEGMGNQPQHF	TGTGCCAGTAGTATCGAAGGAATGGGCAATCAGCCCCAGCATTTT
TRBD1	TRBV28	TRBJ1-5	medium-sized	CASSLGGLGTGVSNQPQHF	TGTGCCAGCAGTTTAGGGGGGCTGGGGACAGGAGTTAGCAATCAGCCCCAGCATTTT
.	TRBV6-5	TRBJ1-1	once	CASTELGGIGTEAFF	TGTGCCAGCACGGAGCTCGGGGGTATCGGCACTGAAGCTTTCTTT
.	TRBV6-1	TRBJ1-5	few	CASSETGDNQPQHF	TGTGCCAGCAGTGAAACAGGAGACAATCAGCCCCAGCATTTT
.	TRBV12-5	TRBJ1-4	.	CASTGSTNEKLFF	TGTGCTAGTACAGGGTCAACTAATGAAAAACTGTTTTTT
TRBD1	TRBV11-2	TRBJ2-7	.	CASSIGTGAYEQYF	TGTGCCAGCAGCATCGGGACAGGGGCCTACGAGCAGTACTTC
.	TRBV6-4	TRBJ2-3	.	CASSPSATDTQYF	TGTGCCAGCAGCCCCTCGGCTACAGATACGCAGTATTTT
.	TRBV10-2	TRBJ1-1	.	CASSEIYGSAEAFF	TGCGCCAGCAGTGAGATTTACGGGAGTGCCGAAGCTTTCTTT
TRBD2	TRBV14	TRBJ2-1	.	CASSRAGQQFF	TGTGCCAGCAGCCGAGCGGGGCAGCAGTTCTTC
.	TRBV29-1	TRBJ2-7	.	CSVLVAGRYEQYF	TGCAGCGTATTAGTAGCAGGGCGCTACGAGCAGTACTTC
TRBD2	TRBV7-2	TRBJ2-7	few	CASSNSLTGGYEQYF	TGTGCCAGCAGTAACTCGTTAACGGGGGGGTACGAGCAGTACTTC
.	TRBV6-6	TRBJ1-1	few	CASSYSGGGTEAFF	TGTGCCAGCAGTTACTCTGGGGGGGGAACTGAAGCTTTCTTT
.	TRBV6-1	TRBJ2-7	medium-sized	CASSDRGRAGEQYF	TGTGCCAGCAGTGACAGGGGCCGCGCTGGCGAGCAGTACTTC
.	TRBV7-9	TRBJ1-5	few	CASSLNLQPQHF	TGTGCCAGCAGCTTAAATCTACAGCCCCAGCATTTT
TRBD2	TRBV10-2	TRBJ2-1	.	CASSVVTSRYNEQFF	TGCGCCAGCAGTGTAGTGACTAGCAGATACAATGAGCAGTTCTTC
TRBD1	TRBV2	TRBJ1-5	.	CASSQGAGGGQPQHF	TGTGCCAGCAGCCAGGGGGCGGGTGGAGGTCAGCCCCAGCATTTT
TRBD2	TRBV5-1	TRBJ2-6	few	CASRTSGAGANVLTF	TGCGCCAGCAGGACTAGCGGGGCTGGGGCCAACGTCCTGACTTTC
.	TRBV4-1	TRBJ2-5	.	CASSQDNEEETQYF	TGCGCCAGCAGCCAAGATAACGAGGAGGAGACCCAGTACTTC
TRBD1	TRBV19	TRBJ1-1	.	CASEDRTNTEAFF	TGTGCCAGCGAGGACAGGACGAACACTGAAGCTTTCTTT
TRBD1	TRBV4-1	TRBJ1-2	.	CASSPTVGDSNYGYTF	TGCGCCAGCAGCCCCACCGTCGGGGACAGTAACTATGGCTACACCTTC
TRBD1	TRBV2	TRBJ2-3	large	CASRQGGTDTQYF	TGTGCCAGCAGACAGGGGGGCACAGATACGCAGTATTTT
TRBD1	TRBV5-1	TRBJ2-3	.	CASSRGDRGRNLADTQYF	TGCGCCAGCAGCCGAGGGGACAGGGGGCGCAATTTGGCAGATACGCAGTATTTT
.	TRBV30	TRBJ2-2	once	CAWSHGYGELFF	TGTGCCTGGAGCCACGGTTACGGGGAGCTGTTTTTT
.	TRBV11-1	TRBJ1-4	.	CASSLGGYEEKLFF	TGTGCCAGCAGCTTAGGCGGGTACGAGGAAAAACTGTTTTTT
.	TRBV4-1	TRBJ1-2	.	CASSQAGYGYTF	TGCGCCAGCAGCCAGGCGGGATATGGCTACACCTTC
.	TRBV28	TRBJ2-2	.	CASNAFANTGELFF	TGTGCCAGCAACGCTTTCGCGAACACCGGGGAGCTGTTTTTT
.	TRBV6-6	TRBJ2-7	.	CASRGRTGTYVQYF	TGTGCCAGCAGGGGTAGAACAGGGACCTACGTGCAGTACTTC
.	TRBV6-1	TRBJ1-6	.	CASSEGGSPLHF	TGTGCCAGCAGTGAGGGGGGTTCACCCCTCCACTTT
TRBD1	TRBV30	TRBJ1-4	.	CAWSRDSEGEKLFF	TGTGCCTGGAGTCGGGACAGTGAGGGTGAAAAACTGTTTTTT
.	TRBV14	TRBJ1-4	.	CASSQDGWWNEKLFF	TGTGCCAGCAGCCAAGATGGGTGGTGGAATGAAAAACTGTTTTTT
.	TRBV10-2	TRBJ2-1	.	CASSERYEQFF	TGCGCCAGCAGTGAGAGGTATGAGCAGTTCTTC
TRBD1	TRBV5-6	TRBJ2-7	.	CASSSTGVTYEQYF	TGTGCCAGCAGCAGTACAGGGGTCACCTACGAGCAGTACTTC
TRBD1	TRBV7-2	TRBJ1-2	.	CASSPQGQGNYGYTF	TGTGCCAGCAGCCCCCAGGGACAGGGGAACTATGGCTACACCTTC
.	TRBV2	TRBJ2-3	.	CASSEALAGASTDTQYF	TGTGCCAGCAGTGAAGCGCTGGCAGGGGCAAGCACAGATACGCAGTATTTT
.	TRBV7-6	TRBJ2-3	.	CASSMTLPGDTQYF	TGTGCCAGCAGCATGACCCTCCCCGGGGATACGCAGTATTTT
.	TRBV11-3	TRBJ2-1	.	CASSLVSLDYNEQFF	TGTGCCAGCAGCTTAGTTTCGCTAGACTACAATGAGCAGTTCTTC
.	TRBV4-1	TRBJ2-6	.	CASSLGWSGANVLTF	TGCGCCAGCAGCTTAGGGTGGTCTGGGGCCAACGTCCTGACTTTC
TRBD1	TRBV9	TRBJ1-6	.	CASSVTVQGNSPLHF	TGTGCCAGCAGCGTAACTGTACAGGGGAATTCACCCCTCCACTTT
.	TRBV29-1	TRBJ1-1	.	CSVDRGAANTEAFF	TGCAGCGTTGACCGTGGGGCTGCGAACACTGAAGCTTTCTTT
.	TRBV18	TRBJ1-2	.	CASSPEGGGYTF	TGTGCCAGCTCACCGGAGGGAGGGGGCTACACCTTC